The 11 T cell receptor beta chains listed next were all sequenced from one sample in a study of CD4 T cells in relation to SARS-CoV-2 and coronaviruses. The table came from immunoSEQ multiplex PCR; TCRdb's copy has only in-frame clones and leaves some out. The table records tens of thousands of clones, 68% of them present only once. The antigens for these receptors are not known. Before the COVID-19 pandemic, during about 2011-2019, CD4+ T cells were taken from unexposed donors. CD4+ T cells were isolated from the cells after about ten days of culture. Input material: CD4+ T cells from PBMCs, cultured in vitro. The receptor source for this set is a human donor in good health.

The V and J genes are TRBV10-2 and TRBJ2-7, with 10 bases aligning to TRBD2. CDR3 length: 14 amino acids. Germline CDR1 and CDR2: WSHSY and SAAADI. The V and J ends lost 6 bases and 2 bases, in that order; junction bases with no gene match: 4. CDR3 sequence (DNA): TGCGCCAGCAGATCTAGCGGGGGAACCTACGAGCAGTACTTC. Protein: CASRSSGGTYEQYF.

This clone has only a few counts. This rearrangement joins TRBV14 to TRBJ2-7; 11 nucleotides match TRBD2. The length of the CDR3 is 16 residues. Germline V gene sequence: CDR1 SGHDN, CDR2 FVKESK. Losses at the gene ends were 4 bases for V and 7 bases for J; bases not matched to a gene: 12. The CDR3 protein is CASSPRLAGTQREQYF. As DNA, the CDR3 is TGTGCCAGCAGCCCCCGACTAGCGGGAACGCAAAGGGAGCAGTACTTC.

A single count supports this clone. The gene calls are TRBV18 and TRBJ2-5, with 9 bases fitting TRBD1. The CDR3 runs to 18 residues. The germline V gene has CDR1 KGHSH and CDR2 LQKENI. V lost 1 base and J lost 0; bases outside the gene matches: 9. This chain's CDR3 is CASSPRAVNRGHQETQYF. The DNA of the CDR3 is TGTGCCAGCTCACCACGAGCTGTGAACAGGGGGCACCAAGAGACCCAGTACTTC.

This chain links TRBV14 with TRBJ2-1, with TRBD2 identical over 7 bases. From germline, CDR1 is SGHDN and CDR2 FVKESK. V lost 4 bases to trimming and J lost 9 bases; unmatched junction nucleotides: 3. CDR3 size: 12 residues. CDR3 bases: TGTGCCAGCAGCCGCTCGGGAGGTGAGCAGTTCTTC. It specifies CASSRSGGEQFF.

The chain couples TRBV11-2 to TRBJ2-3; 7 positions match TRBD2. Looked up from germline, CDR1 is SGHAT and CDR2 is FQNNGV. The CDR3 is 14 amino acids. V dropped 5 bases and J dropped 3; count of bases not matched to a gene: 5. The CDR3 region has the DNA TGTGCCAGCAGCCTCAGACTAGCAACAGATACGCAGTATTTT. Protein product: CASSLRLATDTQYF.

The rearrangement links TRBV5-1 to TRBJ2-7, with D unclear. From germline, CDR1 is SGHRS and CDR2 YFSETQ. The V gene lost 5 bases and the J gene lost 0 bases, with 18 bases spanning the gap. The CDR3 is 16 amino acids. For the CDR3, the DNA is TGCGCCAGCAGTACCCAGGTGGGCCCGAGCTCCTACGAGCAGTACTTC. Amino acid sequence: CASSTQVGPSSYEQYF.

V gene TRBV2 combines with J gene TRBJ2-3, with 13 bases that match TRBD2. Germline V lookup: CDR1 SNHLY, CDR2 FYNNEI. This CDR3 has 16 residues. The junction had 6 bases not matched to a gene; V was cut back by 7 bases and J by 2 bases. The CDR3 nucleotides read TGTGCCAGCAAGAGACTAGCGGGGGGCCCCACAGATACGCAGTATTTT. Protein: CASKRLAGGPTDTQYF.

This clone was detected a few times. Its ends do not fully match the called genes, so a read error is possible. The chain carries TRBV7-8 and TRBJ1-2; 12 bases are a match to TRBD1. CDR3 length: 17 amino acids. The germline V gene has CDR1 SGHVS and CDR2 FQNEAQ. In DNA form, the CDR3 reads TGTGCCAGCAGCTCGATACGGACCATACCGGGACAGGGGGCACGCGCCTTC. Its translation: CASSSIRTIPGQGARAF.

In its sample, this clone was seen a few times. The V call is TRBV3-1 (or the pseudogene TRBV3-2), the J call TRBJ1-2, with D tentatively TRBD1 (5 bases). Between the trimmed V and J ends, which lost 1 base and 7 bases, there was a span of 13 bases. Germline loops: CDR1 LGHDT, CDR2 YNNKEL (reference sequence). The CDR3 loop spans 14 amino acids. This CDR3 is CASSQVGVVSGYTF. CDR3 coding DNA: TGTGCCAGCAGCCAAGTGGGGGTCGTTAGTGGCTACACCTTC.

This clone was seen a handful of times. This rearrangement joins TRBV4-3 to TRBJ2-2, with a weak D call TRBD1 (5 bases). The CDR3 consists of 14 residues. Germline CDR1 and CDR2: LGHNA and YSLEER. V lost 2 bases, J lost 4 bases, and 8 bases lay in between. The CDR3 sequence is CASSQRGGTGELFF. In nucleotides, the CDR3 is TGCGCCAGCAGCCAAAGGGGTGGCACCGGGGAGCTGTTTTTT.

V usage is TRBV29-1 and J usage is TRBJ2-7, with TRBD2 identical over 9 bases. The CDR3 covers 15 residues. Germline-derived CDR1 and CDR2 are SQVTM and ANQGSEA. V was clipped by 3 bases and J by 3 bases; unmatched bases: 9. DNA of the CDR3: TGCAGCGTTGAGGGGTTAGCGGGAGTTCACTACGAGCAGTACTTC. It translates to CSVEGLAGVHYEQYF.